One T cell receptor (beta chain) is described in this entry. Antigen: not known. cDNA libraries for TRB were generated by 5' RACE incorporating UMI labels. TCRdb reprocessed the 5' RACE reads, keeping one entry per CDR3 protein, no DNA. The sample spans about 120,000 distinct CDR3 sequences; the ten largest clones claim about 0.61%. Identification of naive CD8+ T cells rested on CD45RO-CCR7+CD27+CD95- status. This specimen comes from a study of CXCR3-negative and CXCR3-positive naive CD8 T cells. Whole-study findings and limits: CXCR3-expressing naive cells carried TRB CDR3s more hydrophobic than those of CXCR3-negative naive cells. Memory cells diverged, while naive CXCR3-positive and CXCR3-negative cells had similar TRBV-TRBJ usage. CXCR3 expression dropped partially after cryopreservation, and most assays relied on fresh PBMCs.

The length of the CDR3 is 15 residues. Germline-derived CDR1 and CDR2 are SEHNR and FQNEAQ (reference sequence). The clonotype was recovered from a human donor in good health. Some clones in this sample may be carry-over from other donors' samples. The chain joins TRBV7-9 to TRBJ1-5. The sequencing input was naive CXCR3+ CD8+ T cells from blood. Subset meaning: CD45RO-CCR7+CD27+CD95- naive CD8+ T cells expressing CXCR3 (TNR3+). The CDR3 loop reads CASSLGPTSNQPQHF. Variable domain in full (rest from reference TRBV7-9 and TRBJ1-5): DTGVSQNPRHKITKRGQNVTFRCDPISEHNRLYWYRQTLGQGPEFLTYFQNEAQLEKSRLLSDRFSAERPKGSFSTLEIQRTEQGDSAMYLCASSLGPTSNQPQHFGDGTRLSIL.